This T cell receptor (beta chain) came from a study of shared clonotypes between healthy human individuals. Study-level information: In total, the donors were two women and three men aged 18 to 49. Study results and caveats: Generally, naive subsets (rather than memory subsets) showed larger estimated richness.

Between the trimmed V and J ends, which lost 0 bases and 2 bases, there was a span of 8 bases. The CDR3 has 14 residues. Germline V gives CDR1 MNHNY, CDR2 SVGAGI (reference sequence). Points on this clone: The target antigen is unknown. At the DNA level, this CDR3 is encoded by other sequences in the same sample as well.

The data were produced by immunoSEQ multiplex PCR, yet TCRdb's version contains in-frame clones alone and is incomplete. The data hold over a million clones, with around 78% observed a single time. This receptor was identified in a man younger than 35 in good health. Some clones in this sample may be carry-over from other donors' samples. V gene TRBV6-6 combines with J gene TRBJ2-7, with D perhaps matching TRBD2 (6 bases). The sequencing input was memory CD4+ T cells from PBMCs. Stated subset: CD45RA-negative fraction. The DNA for the CDR3 is TGTGCCAGCAGTTACTCGCGGGAAGCCTACGAGCAGTACTTC. Amino acid sequence: CASSYSREAYEQYF.